This T cell receptor beta chain derives from a study of T cells in Graves' hyperthyroidism and ophthalmopathy. Clinical symptoms, serum thyroxine, TRAb, thyroid ultrasound and orbital computed tomography established diagnosis. From RNA transcripts, TCR beta CDR3 regions were amplified. The HTBI set primed first-round TCR CDR3 RT-PCR. TCRdb re-analysed the multiplex PCR reads in MiXCR, keeping a single row per CDR3 protein. This repertoire shows hundreds of thousands of distinct CDR3 sequences, less than 20% found once; its top ten account for around 50%. V lost 6 bases and J lost 8, with 16 bases in between. This CDR3 is built from 13 residues.

Sequencing input: blood. The clonotype was recovered from a man aged 35 to 55 with Graves' ophthalmopathy. The chain links TRBV12-3 or TRBV12-4 to TRBJ1-2; no clear D. In DNA, the CDR3 is TGTGCCAGCAGCCAGACACCTGGGGTGGGCTACACCTTC. Its protein product is CASSQTPGVGYTF.